This T cell receptor beta chain was profiled in a study of Graves' ophthalmopathy and Graves' hyperthyroidism. The overall study: The authors collected peripheral blood at initial diagnosis, before any treatment.

Amplifying from RNA transcripts, the study obtained TCR beta CDR3 regions. After a first-round RT-PCR with HTBI primers, a second-round multiplex PCR was run. TCRdb redid the calling of the multiplex PCR reads with MiXCR, one entry per CDR3 protein. This sample has hundreds of thousands of distinct CDR3 sequences, with 15% found just once. The study, taken as a whole, reports: A 13-signature model separated ophthalmopathy from stable hyperthyroidism, reaching roughly 85% sensitivity and under 82% specificity cross-validated. Most expanded thyroid clonotypes above 0.001 frequency also appeared in blood.

This clonotype was observed many times. Its antigen is not known. The receptor's source is a woman younger than 30 with stable Graves' hyperthyroidism. The sample comprised peripheral blood.

CDR3 protein: CASSHRRLGYEQYF. The CDR3 nucleotides are TGCGCCAGCAGCCATCGACGGCTTGGCTACGAGCAGTACTTC. This chain connects TRBV4-1 to TRBJ2-7; D is uncertain. This CDR3 region has 14 residues. Germline CDR1 and CDR2: MGHRA and YSYEKL. V was clipped by 3 bases and J by 3 bases, with 12 bases between them.